These 20 T cell receptor beta chains were sequenced from one sample in a study of blood T cell repertoires in COVID-19. Clones were sequenced by immunoSEQ multiplex PCR, and TCRdb holds only the in-frame ones, with some missing. The sample includes around 110,000 clones, 70% to 85% of them seen just once. The sample was peripheral blood. The receptors here all came from a man aged 65-85 years with active or convalescent COVID-19.

This clone was seen only once. The V call is TRBV6-5, the J call TRBJ1-2, with 12 bases that match TRBD1. The germline V gene has CDR1 MNHEY and CDR2 SVGAGI. The CDR3 is made up of 16 amino acids. After removal of 0 bases from V and 6 bases from J, the junction contained 5 bases not matched to a gene. In DNA form, the CDR3 reads TGTGCCAGCAGTTACTCGACGGGACAGGGGGCGCATGGCTACACCTTC. This sequence encodes CASSYSTGQGAHGYTF.

The J gene is TRBJ2-2, the V gene TRBV5-4, with 7 bases aligning to TRBD1. The germline CDR1 and CDR2 sequences are SGHNT and YYREEE (reference sequence). This CDR3 is 16 amino acids long. The V gene end was trimmed by 4 bases and the J gene end by 1 base; junction bases not matched to a gene: 7. The CDR3 loop reads CASSTRQGQNTGELFF. DNA for the CDR3: TGTGCCAGCAGCACCCGACAGGGTCAGAACACCGGGGAGCTGTTTTTT.

This clone was recorded a few times. This chain connects TRBV7-2 to TRBJ1-5; D is unresolved. This CDR3 has 15 amino acids. CDR1 is SGHTA and CDR2 is FQGNSA in the germline V gene. V lost 0 bases and J lost 7, with 13 bases in between. Written as DNA, the CDR3 is TGTGCCAGCAGCTTAGCGCTCGGGAAGGGACAGCCCCAGCATTTT. It translates to CASSLALGKGQPQHF.

The gene calls are TRBV20-1 and TRBJ2-1; 7 nucleotides agree with TRBD2. V shed 3 bases and J 0 bases; nucleotides not matched to a gene: 11. This CDR3 has 17 amino acids. Germline lookup yields CDR1 DFQATT and CDR2 SNEGSKA (reference sequence). The CDR3 nucleotides read TGCAGTGCTAGTAAAGTTGGGCGCGGGAGCTCCTACAATGAGCAGTTCTTC. Translated, it gives CSASKVGRGSSYNEQFF.

The chain links TRBV27 to TRBJ2-5, with a weak D call TRBD2 (5 bases). CDR1 MNHEY and CDR2 SMNVEV come from the germline V gene (reference sequence). The germline V and J ends were trimmed by 5 bases and 0 bases, with 7 bases remaining between them. This CDR3 has 13 residues. The CDR3 sequence: CASSSGNQETQYF. CDR3 coding DNA: TGTGCCAGCAGTAGCGGAAACCAAGAGACCCAGTACTTC.

The J gene is TRBJ1-2, the V gene TRBV4-3, with no clear D. There are 13 residues in the CDR3. Germline V gene sequence: CDR1 LGHNA, CDR2 YSLEER. V lost 0 bases and J lost 7, with 9 bases in between. CDR3 bases: TGCGCCAGCAGCCAAGAGAGCAGAGGTGGCTACACCTTC. It codes for CASSQESRGGYTF.

The V and J genes are TRBV10-3 and TRBJ2-2, with 14 bases identical to TRBD2. The CDR3 spans 16 residues. V gave up 4 bases and J gave up 4 bases; unmatched junction bases: 2. Germline V gene lookup returns CDR1 ENHRY and CDR2 SYGVKD. The CDR3 spells CAISVTSGGGTGELFF. In DNA form, the CDR3 reads TGTGCCATCAGTGTGACTAGCGGGGGGGGCACCGGGGAGCTGTTTTTT.

The rearrangement uses TRBV9 and TRBJ2-1, with 8 bases aligning to TRBD2. CDR3 length: 15 amino acids. CDR1 is SGDLS and CDR2 is YYNGEE in the germline V gene. V shed 4 bases, J shed 7 bases, and the junction held 10 bases outside the gene matches. CDR3 coding DNA: TGTGCCAGCAGCCCGGAGCGGGGGCGCGCTAATGAGCAGTTCTTC. This gives the protein CASSPERGRANEQFF.

This chain uses TRBV12-2 with TRBJ2-7; TRBD1, the table's D call, lacks a check against the DNA. TRBV12-2 is a recognized pseudogene. This CDR3 contains 14 residues. The CDR3 is CARLRTGGWYEQYF. The CDR3, as DNA: TGTGCAAGACTCCGGACAGGGGGCTGGTACGAGCAGTACTTC.

This clone showed up just once. This chain connects TRBV30 to TRBJ2-2; D gene ambiguous. This CDR3 contains 14 residues. Deletions cut 0 bases from V and 3 bases from J, with 8 bases between. Germline assignment: CDR1 GTSNPN and CDR2 SVGIG (reference sequence). The CDR3 sequence is CAWSVLRDTGELFF. CDR3 DNA: TGTGCCTGGAGTGTACTTCGGGACACCGGGGAGCTGTTTTTT.

The chain uses TRBV2 and TRBJ1-2; weak D call: TRBD1 (5 bases). Trimming took 1 base from V and 7 from J, leaving 13 bases between them. CDR3 size: 14 residues. CDR1 is SNHLY and CDR2 is FYNNEI in the germline V gene. The CDR3, as DNA: TGTGCCAGCAGTGAAGGTGGCAGGGTAGGTGGCTACACCTTC. This translates into CASSEGGRVGGYTF.

V gene TRBV7-9 combines with J gene TRBJ2-1; TRBD1 might be the D (5 bases). CDR1 and CDR2 from the germline V gene are SEHNR and FQNEAQ (reference sequence). With 7 bases removed from V and 7 bases from J, the gap between germline ends came to 11 bases. The CDR3 has 12 residues. This chain's CDR3 is CASKNRWNEQFF. CDR3 coding DNA: TGTGCCAGCAAAAACAGGTGGAATGAGCAGTTCTTC.

The sample holds a few counts of this clone. V is TRBV6-6 and J is TRBJ1-5, with TRBD1 matching over 7 bases. Losses at the gene ends were 5 bases for V and 0 bases for J; bases not matched to a gene: 10. Germline lookup yields CDR1 MNHNY and CDR2 SVGAGI (reference sequence). The CDR3 spans 17 residues. The DNA of the CDR3 is TGTGCCAGCAGTCCGACTCCGGGACAGCTTAGCAATCAGCCCCAGCATTTT. Amino acid sequence: CASSPTPGQLSNQPQHF.

The genes are TRBV28 and TRBJ1-6, with D perhaps matching TRBD1 (6 bases). The germline CDR1 and CDR2 sequences are MDHEN and SYDVKM. This CDR3 is 19 amino acids long. Trimming left V 6 bases short and J 5 bases short, with 26 bases between. CDR3 sequence: CASSPVSGSWGQNNSPLHF. As DNA, the CDR3 is TGTGCCAGCAGCCCAGTTTCTGGATCCTGGGGGCAGAATAATTCACCCCTCCACTTT.

On this clone itself: A read error is possible here, since a much larger clone lies one base away. The gene calls are TRBV7-9 and TRBJ1-2; D is possibly TRBD1 (6 bases). The CDR3 totals 15 residues. In germline, CDR1 is SEHNR, CDR2 FQNEAQ (reference sequence). The CDR3: CASSNVQGPNYGYIF. CDR3 sequence (DNA): TGTGCCAGCAGCAATGTACAGGGACCTAACTATGGCTACATCTTC.

This clone was detected only a few times. J is TRBJ2-7 and V is TRBV5-1, with a weak D call TRBD2 (6 bases). V shed 2 bases and J shed 5 bases, with 14 bases lying between them. Germline CDR1 reads SGHRS; CDR2 reads YFSETQ. The CDR3 covers 14 residues. The CDR3 reads CASSFAGRFDEQYF. The CDR3 DNA is TGCGCCAGCAGCTTCGCAGGGAGGTTCGACGAGCAGTACTTC.

To note about this clone: Other nucleotide sequences from this sample produce the same CDR3. The chain combines TRBV7-8 with TRBJ2-7, with 10 bases identical to TRBD1. CDR3 length equals 15 residues. CDR1 SGHVS and CDR2 FQNEAQ come from the germline V gene. V was pared by 1 base and J by 2 bases, with 2 bases of the junction left unmatched. The CDR3 region is CASSLGTGGPYEQYF. The CDR3 DNA sequence: TGTGCCAGCAGCTTAGGGACAGGGGGTCCCTACGAGCAGTACTTC. Looking up the rest from reference TRBV7-8 and TRBJ2-7 gives the full variable domain: GAGVSQSPRYKVAKRGQDVALRCDPISGHVSLFWYQQALGQGPEFLTYFQNEAQLDKSGLPSDRFFAERPEGSVSTLKIQRTQQEDSAVYLCASSLGTGGPYEQYFGPGTRLTVT.

This chain joins TRBV23-1 and TRBJ1-5; D unclear. TRBV23-1 is recorded as an ORF, its role being uncertain. The CDR3 sequence is 14 residues long. Trimming took off 6 bases at V and 6 bases at J, with 15 bases between the two ends. The chain's CDR3 is CASRRGYLRQPQHF. As DNA, the CDR3 is TGCGCCAGCAGACGAGGATACTTGCGTCAGCCCCAGCATTTT.

This chain uses TRBV6-5 with TRBJ2-2, with no clear D. Germline CDR1 and CDR2: MNHEY and SVGAGI. V was trimmed by 4 bases and J by 4 bases, leaving 13 bases between them. CDR3 length: 15 amino acids. The CDR3, as DNA: TGTGCCAGCAGTTTTGATCAGGCCGGCACCGGGGAGCTGTTTTTT. Translated: CASSFDQAGTGELFF.

The table lists this clone with many counts. The V and J genes are TRBV28 and TRBJ2-1; TRBD2 matches at 7 bases. The CDR3 has 13 residues. Germline V gene sequence: CDR1 MDHEN, CDR2 SYDVKM. With 4 bases clipped from V and 8 bases from J, the junction kept 5 bases outside the gene matches. The CDR3 region has the DNA TGTGCCAGCAGTTCACGACTAGCCGATGAGCAGTTCTTC. Protein: CASSSRLADEQFF.